This TCR beta chain was sequenced for a study of T cell repertoires in cytomegalovirus infection. For the study at large: Indicated by public TCR beta signatures were CMV infection and matching HLA type. General study points: Clonotype analysis showed dominance of the ex vivo response by HLA-C-restricted CMV-specific TCR beta clonotypes. Carriers of CMV plus the relevant HLA were identified by cumulative public TCR beta family frequency.

This clonotype has ten or more counts. What it binds is unknown. TCRdb reprocessed the reads with MiXCR, giving one entry per CDR3 protein. This table holds approximately 500,000 distinct CDR3 sequences, 16% found once. Germline V gene lookup returns CDR1 SEHNR and CDR2 FQNEAQ (reference sequence). The V and J ends lost 7 bases and 3 bases respectively, with 15 bases between them. The CDR3 runs 15 residues. The source is a human donor in good health (CMV status not recorded). Some clones in this sample may be carry-over from other donors' samples. The sequencing sample was made of CD8+ T cells from PBMCs. The J gene is TRBJ1-4, the V gene TRBV7-9; TRBD1 might be the D (5 bases). The CDR3, as DNA: TGTGCCAGCACCTCCGGGGGGATCGCTAATGAAAAACTGTTTTTT. It codes for CASTSGGIANEKLFF.